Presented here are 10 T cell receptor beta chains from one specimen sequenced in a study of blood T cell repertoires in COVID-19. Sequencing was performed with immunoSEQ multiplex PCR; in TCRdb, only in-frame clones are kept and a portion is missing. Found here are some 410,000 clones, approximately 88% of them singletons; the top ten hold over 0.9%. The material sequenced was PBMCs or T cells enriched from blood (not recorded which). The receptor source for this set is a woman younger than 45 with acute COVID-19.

In DNA, the CDR3 is TGCAGCGCGCTATCCGGGACAACTGGAAACACCATATATTTT. Translating gives CSALSGTTGNTIYF. V is TRBV29-1 and J is TRBJ1-3, with D maybe TRBD1 (6 bases). The V end lost 7 bases, the J end lost 2 bases, and 15 bases lay between the germline ends. The CDR3 is 14 residues long. Per the germline V gene, CDR1 is SQVTM and CDR2 is ANQGSEA.

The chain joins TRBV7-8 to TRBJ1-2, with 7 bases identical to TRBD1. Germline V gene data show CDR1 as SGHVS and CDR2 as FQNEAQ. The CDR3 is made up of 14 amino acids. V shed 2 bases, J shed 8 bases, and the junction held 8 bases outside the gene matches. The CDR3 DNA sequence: TGTGCCAGCAGCTTAAAGGCGACAGGGAGCGGCTACACCTTC. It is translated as CASSLKATGSGYTF.

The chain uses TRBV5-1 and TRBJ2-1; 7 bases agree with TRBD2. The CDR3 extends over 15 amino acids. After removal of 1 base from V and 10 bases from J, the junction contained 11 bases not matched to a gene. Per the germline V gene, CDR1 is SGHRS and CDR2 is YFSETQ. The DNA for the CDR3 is TGCGCCAGCAGCTTGTATGGGGGGGAATTCGGAGAGCAGTTCTTC. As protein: CASSLYGGEFGEQFF. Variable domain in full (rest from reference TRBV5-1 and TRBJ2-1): KAGVTQTPRYLIKTRGQQVTLSCSPISGHRSVSWYQQTPGQGLQFLFEYFSETQRNKGNFPGRFSGRQFSNSRSEMNVSTLELGDSALYLCASSLYGGEFGEQFFGPGTRLTVL.

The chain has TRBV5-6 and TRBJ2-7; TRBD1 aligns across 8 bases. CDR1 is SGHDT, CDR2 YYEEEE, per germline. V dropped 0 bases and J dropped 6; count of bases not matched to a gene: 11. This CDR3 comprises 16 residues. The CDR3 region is CASSLGTWDRRGEQYF. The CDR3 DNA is TGTGCCAGCAGCTTGGGTACGTGGGACAGGAGGGGCGAGCAGTACTTC. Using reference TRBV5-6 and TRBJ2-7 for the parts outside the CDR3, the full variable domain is DAGVTQSPTHLIKTRGQQVTLRCSPKSGHDTVSWYQQALGQGPQFIFQYYEEEERQRGNFPDRFSGHQFPNYSSELNVNALLLGDSALYLCASSLGTWDRRGEQYFGPGTRLTVT.

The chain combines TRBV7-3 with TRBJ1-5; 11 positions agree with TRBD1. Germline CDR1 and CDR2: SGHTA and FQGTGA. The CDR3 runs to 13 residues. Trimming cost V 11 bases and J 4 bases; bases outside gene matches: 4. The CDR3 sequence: CASGQGANQPQHF. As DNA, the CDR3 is TGTGCCTCCGGACAGGGGGCGAATCAGCCCCAGCATTTT.

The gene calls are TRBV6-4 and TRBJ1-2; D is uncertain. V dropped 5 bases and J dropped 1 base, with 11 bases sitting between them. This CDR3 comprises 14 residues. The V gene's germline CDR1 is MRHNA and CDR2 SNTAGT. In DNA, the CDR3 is TGTGCCAGCAGTTACAGCGCGGGTAACTATGGCTACACCTTC. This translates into CASSYSAGNYGYTF.

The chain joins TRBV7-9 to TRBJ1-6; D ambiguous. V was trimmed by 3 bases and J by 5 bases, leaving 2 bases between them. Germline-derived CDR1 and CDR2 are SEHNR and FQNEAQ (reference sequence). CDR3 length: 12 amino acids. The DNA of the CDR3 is TGTGCCAGCAGCTTCGATAATTCACCCCTCCACTTT. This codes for CASSFDNSPLHF.

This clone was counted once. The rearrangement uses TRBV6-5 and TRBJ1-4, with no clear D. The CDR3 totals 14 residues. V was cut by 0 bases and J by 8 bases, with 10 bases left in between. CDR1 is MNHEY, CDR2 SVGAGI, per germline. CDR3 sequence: CASSYSRTGEKLFF. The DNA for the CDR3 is TGTGCCAGCAGTTACTCCCGCACGGGGGAAAAACTGTTTTTT.

CDR3 sequence (DNA): TGTGCCAGCAGTCTAACCTCCCTAGACGGCTATGGCTACACCTTC. This codes for CASSLTSLDGYGYTF. This chain uses TRBV27 with TRBJ1-2; D is undetermined. The CDR3 loop spans 15 amino acids. The V gene lost 5 bases and the J gene lost 4 bases, with 17 bases spanning the gap. CDR1 and CDR2 from the germline V gene are MNHEY and SMNVEV (reference sequence).

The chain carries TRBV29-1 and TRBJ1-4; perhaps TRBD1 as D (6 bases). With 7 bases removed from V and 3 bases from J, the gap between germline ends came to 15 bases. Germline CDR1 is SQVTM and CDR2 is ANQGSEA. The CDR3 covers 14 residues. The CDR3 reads CSARTGPSNEKLFF. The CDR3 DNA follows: TGCAGCGCGCGAACAGGGCCCTCTAATGAAAAACTGTTTTTT. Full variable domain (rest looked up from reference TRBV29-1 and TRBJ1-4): SAVISQKPSRDICQRGTSLTIQCQVDSQVTMMFWYRQQPGQSLTLIATANQGSEATYESGFVIDKFPISRPNLTFSTLTVSNMSPEDSSIYLCSARTGPSNEKLFFGSGTQLSVL.